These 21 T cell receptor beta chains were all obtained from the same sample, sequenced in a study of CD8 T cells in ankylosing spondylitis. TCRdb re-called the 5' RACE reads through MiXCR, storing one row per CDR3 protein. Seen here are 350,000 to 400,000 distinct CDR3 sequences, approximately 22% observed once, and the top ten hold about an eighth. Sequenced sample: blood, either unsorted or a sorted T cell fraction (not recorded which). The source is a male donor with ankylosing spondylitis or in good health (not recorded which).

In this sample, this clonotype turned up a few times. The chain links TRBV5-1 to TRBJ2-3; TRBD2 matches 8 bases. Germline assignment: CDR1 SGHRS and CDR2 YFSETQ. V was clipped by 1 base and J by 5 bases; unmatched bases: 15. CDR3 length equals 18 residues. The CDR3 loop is CASSLPLESGGAKDTQYF. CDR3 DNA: TGCGCCAGCAGCTTGCCCCTAGAGTCCGGGGGGGCCAAAGATACGCAGTATTTT. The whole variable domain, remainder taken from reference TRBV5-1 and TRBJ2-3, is KAGVTQTPRYLIKTRGQQVTLSCSPISGHRSVSWYQQTPGQGLQFLFEYFSETQRNKGNFPGRFSGRQFSNSRSEMNVSTLELGDSALYLCASSLPLESGGAKDTQYFGPGTRLTVL.

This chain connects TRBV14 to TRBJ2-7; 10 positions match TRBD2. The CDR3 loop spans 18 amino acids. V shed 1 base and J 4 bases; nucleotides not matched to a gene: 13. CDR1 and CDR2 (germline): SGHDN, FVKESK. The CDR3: CASSQGYVKTSGWYEQYF. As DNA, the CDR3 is TGTGCCAGCAGCCAAGGCTATGTGAAGACTAGCGGGTGGTACGAGCAGTACTTC.

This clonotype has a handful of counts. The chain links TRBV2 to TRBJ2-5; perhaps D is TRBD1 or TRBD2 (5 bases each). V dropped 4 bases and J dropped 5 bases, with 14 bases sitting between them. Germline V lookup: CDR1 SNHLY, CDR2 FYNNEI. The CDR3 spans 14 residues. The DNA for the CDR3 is TGTGCCAGCAGTGGGGGGATATCTCCTGAGACCCAGTACTTC. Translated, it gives CASSGGISPETQYF.

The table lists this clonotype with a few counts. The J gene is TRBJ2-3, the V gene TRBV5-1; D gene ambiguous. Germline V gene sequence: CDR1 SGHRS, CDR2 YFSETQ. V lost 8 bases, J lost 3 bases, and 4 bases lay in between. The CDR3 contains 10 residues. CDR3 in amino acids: CARHTDTQYF. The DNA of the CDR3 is TGCGCCAGGCATACAGATACGCAGTATTTT.

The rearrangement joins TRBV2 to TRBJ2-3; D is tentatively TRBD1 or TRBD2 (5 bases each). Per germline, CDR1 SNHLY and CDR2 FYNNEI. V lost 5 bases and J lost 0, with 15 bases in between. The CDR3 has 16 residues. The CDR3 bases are TGTGCCAGCAGTCCGGGCCCGGGGCCTAGCACAGATACGCAGTATTTT. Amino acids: CASSPGPGPSTDTQYF.

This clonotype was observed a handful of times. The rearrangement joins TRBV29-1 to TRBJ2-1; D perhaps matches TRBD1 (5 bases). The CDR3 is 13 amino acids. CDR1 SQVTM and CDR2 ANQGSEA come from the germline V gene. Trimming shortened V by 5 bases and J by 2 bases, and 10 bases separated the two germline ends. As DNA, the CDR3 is TGCAGCGTTCAACAGGCGACCTACAATGAGCAGTTCTTC. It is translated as CSVQQATYNEQFF.

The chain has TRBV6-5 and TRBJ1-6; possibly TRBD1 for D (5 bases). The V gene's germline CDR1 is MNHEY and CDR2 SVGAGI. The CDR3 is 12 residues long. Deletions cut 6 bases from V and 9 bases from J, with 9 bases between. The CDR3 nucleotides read TGTGCCAGCAGAACCGGGGCTTCACCCCTCCACTTT. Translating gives CASRTGASPLHF.

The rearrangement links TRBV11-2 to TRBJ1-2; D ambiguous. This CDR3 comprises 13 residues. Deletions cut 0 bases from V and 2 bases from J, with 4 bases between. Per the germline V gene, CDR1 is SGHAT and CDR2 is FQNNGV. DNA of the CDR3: TGTGCCAGCAGCTTAGAGGCCAACTATGGCTACACCTTC. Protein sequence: CASSLEANYGYTF.

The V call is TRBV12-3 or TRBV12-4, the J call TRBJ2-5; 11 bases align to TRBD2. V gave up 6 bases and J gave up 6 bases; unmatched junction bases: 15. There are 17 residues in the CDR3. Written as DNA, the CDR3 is TGTGCCAGCAGCGGGGGACCTAGCGGGGGGCCCGTAAAGACCCAGTACTTC. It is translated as CASSGGPSGGPVKTQYF.

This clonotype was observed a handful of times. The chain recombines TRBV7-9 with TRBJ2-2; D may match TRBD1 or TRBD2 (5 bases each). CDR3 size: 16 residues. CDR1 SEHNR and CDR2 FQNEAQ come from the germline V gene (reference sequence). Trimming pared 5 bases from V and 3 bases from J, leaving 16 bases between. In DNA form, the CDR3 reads TGTGCCAGCAGCCCCCCGGGGCAGGCGGACACCGGGGAGCTGTTTTTT. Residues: CASSPPGQADTGELFF.

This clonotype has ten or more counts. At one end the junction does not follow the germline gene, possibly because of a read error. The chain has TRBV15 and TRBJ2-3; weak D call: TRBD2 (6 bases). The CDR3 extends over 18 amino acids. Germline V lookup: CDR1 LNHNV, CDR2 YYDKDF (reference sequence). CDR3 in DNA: TGTGCCACCAGCGGAGAGCCGCTGACACGGGAGAGCACAGATACGCAGTATTTT. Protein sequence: CATSGEPLTRESTDTQYF.

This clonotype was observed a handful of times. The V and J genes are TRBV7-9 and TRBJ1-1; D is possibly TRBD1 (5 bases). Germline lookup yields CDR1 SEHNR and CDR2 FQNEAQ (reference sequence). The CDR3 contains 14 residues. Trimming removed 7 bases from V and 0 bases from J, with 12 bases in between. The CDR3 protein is CASNPTGLNTEAFF. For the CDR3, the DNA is TGTGCCAGCAACCCAACAGGATTGAACACTGAAGCTTTCTTT.

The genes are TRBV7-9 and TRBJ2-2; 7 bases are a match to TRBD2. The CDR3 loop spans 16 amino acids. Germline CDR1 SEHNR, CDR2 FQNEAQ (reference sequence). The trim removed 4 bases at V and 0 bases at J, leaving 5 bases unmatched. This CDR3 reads CASSSVAGANTGELFF. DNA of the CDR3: TGTGCCAGCAGCTCGGTAGCGGGCGCGAACACCGGGGAGCTGTTTTTT.

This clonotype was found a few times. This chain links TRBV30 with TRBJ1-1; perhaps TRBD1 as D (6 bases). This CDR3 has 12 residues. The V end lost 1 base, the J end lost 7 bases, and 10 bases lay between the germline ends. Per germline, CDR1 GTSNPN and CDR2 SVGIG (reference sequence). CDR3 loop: CAWSGWTVEAFF. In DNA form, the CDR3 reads TGTGCCTGGAGTGGTTGGACAGTTGAAGCTTTCTTT.

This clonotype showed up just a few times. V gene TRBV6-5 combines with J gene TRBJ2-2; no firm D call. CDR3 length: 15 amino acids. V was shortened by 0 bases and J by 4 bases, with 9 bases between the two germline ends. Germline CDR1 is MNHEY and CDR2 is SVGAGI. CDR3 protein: CASSYSFFSTGELFF. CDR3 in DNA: TGTGCCAGCAGTTACTCGTTCTTTAGCACCGGGGAGCTGTTTTTT.

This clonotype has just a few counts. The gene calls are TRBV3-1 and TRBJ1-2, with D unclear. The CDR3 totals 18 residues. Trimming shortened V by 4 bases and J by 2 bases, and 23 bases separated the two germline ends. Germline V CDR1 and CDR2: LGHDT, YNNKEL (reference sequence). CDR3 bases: TGTGCCAGCAGCCCACTCAGCGGGGAGCTACAAAAGAACTATGGCTACACCTTC. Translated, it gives CASSPLSGELQKNYGYTF.

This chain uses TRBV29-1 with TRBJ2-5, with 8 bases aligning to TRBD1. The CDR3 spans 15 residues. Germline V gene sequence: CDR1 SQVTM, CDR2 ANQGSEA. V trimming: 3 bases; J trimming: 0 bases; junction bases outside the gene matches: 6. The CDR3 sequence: CSVEGQGAYQETQYF. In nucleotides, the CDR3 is TGCAGCGTTGAGGGGCAGGGGGCGTACCAAGAGACCCAGTACTTC.

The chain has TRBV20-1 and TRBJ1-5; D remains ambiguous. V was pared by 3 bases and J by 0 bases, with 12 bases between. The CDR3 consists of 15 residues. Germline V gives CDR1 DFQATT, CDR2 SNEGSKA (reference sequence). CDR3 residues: CSAREGVLSNQPQHF. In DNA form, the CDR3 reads TGCAGTGCTAGGGAGGGTGTCCTTAGCAATCAGCCCCAGCATTTT.

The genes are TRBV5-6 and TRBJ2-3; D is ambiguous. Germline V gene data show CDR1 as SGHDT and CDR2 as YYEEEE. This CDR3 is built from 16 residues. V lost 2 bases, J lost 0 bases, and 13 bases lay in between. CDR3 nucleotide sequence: TGTGCCAGCAGCTTTCCTGCGGTCAGGAGCACAGATACGCAGTATTTT. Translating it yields CASSFPAVRSTDTQYF.

DNA of the CDR3: TGTGCCAGCAGCTTATGGGCGGGGGGAATGGCAGATACGCAGTATTTT. It encodes CASSLWAGGMADTQYF. The chain employs TRBV7-8 and TRBJ2-3; 8 bases align to TRBD2. V lost 2 bases to trimming and J lost 4 bases; unmatched junction nucleotides: 8. This CDR3 has 16 residues. CDR1 is SGHVS and CDR2 is FQNEAQ in the germline V gene.

Here the CDR3 reads CASSHPNNRVTYEQYF. The CDR3 bases are TGCGCCAGCAGCCATCCAAACAACAGGGTAACCTACGAGCAGTACTTC. This sequence joins TRBV4-1 and TRBJ2-7; tentative D call: TRBD1 (6 bases). V was cut by 3 bases and J by 2 bases, with 17 bases left in between. Germline-derived CDR1 and CDR2 are MGHRA and YSYEKL. This CDR3 spans 16 amino acids.